Each of the 21 T cell receptor beta chains below was sequenced from the same sample in a study of T-cell memory formation after mild COVID-19. One entry per CDR3 protein, called by TCRdb with MiXCR from the 5' RACE reads. The repertoire has roughly 150,000 distinct CDR3 sequences, about 14% of them found once; the top ten carry over 12%. The sample comprised PBMCs or a T cell subset sorted from them (not recorded which). These receptors were taken from an adult woman who had mild COVID-19 (a few samples of this study predate the infection). Cell type and time point are not known.

The chain has TRBV7-2 and TRBJ1-2, with 8 nucleotides matching TRBD1. The CDR3 covers 15 residues. Germline trimming cut 4 bases from V and 4 bases from J; bases unmatched to any gene: 8. In germline, CDR1 is SGHTA, CDR2 FQGNSA. CDR3 residues: CASSSRTGRPYGYTF. The CDR3 DNA reads TGTGCCAGCAGCTCCCGGACAGGGCGCCCCTATGGCTACACCTTC.

This clonotype appeared a few times. The chain employs TRBV30 and TRBJ1-1; unclear D gene. The V and J ends lost 6 bases and 3 bases respectively, with 14 bases between them. The CDR3 totals 13 residues. Germline assignment: CDR1 GTSNPN and CDR2 SVGIG (reference sequence). The CDR3 region is CACRSGGDTEAFF. The CDR3 nucleotides are TGTGCCTGCAGGAGTGGTGGGGACACTGAAGCTTTCTTT.

This clonotype was picked up many times. The genes are TRBV12-3 or TRBV12-4 and TRBJ2-1; perhaps TRBD1 as D (6 bases). The V gene lost 2 bases and the J gene lost 7 bases, with 18 bases spanning the gap. The CDR3 is 16 amino acids. The CDR3 DNA follows: TGTGCCAGCAGTTTATTCGGGGACAAGAGGTTGAATGAGCAGTTCTTC. Its translation is CASSLFGDKRLNEQFF.

The V and J genes are TRBV6-2 or TRBV6-3 and TRBJ2-5, with 9 bases matching TRBD1. V lost 0 bases, J lost 1 base, and 9 bases stayed unmatched. The germline CDR1 and CDR2 sequences are MNHEY and SVGEGT. The CDR3 is 18 amino acids. The CDR3 is CASSYSSGQGTFQETQYF. In nucleotides, the CDR3 is TGTGCCAGCAGTTACTCATCCGGACAGGGGACATTCCAAGAGACCCAGTACTTC.

The V and J genes are TRBV4-1 and TRBJ1-1; D is unclear. Trimming stripped 0 bases from V and 5 bases from J, with 13 bases between. This CDR3 comprises 15 residues. CDR1 MGHRA and CDR2 YSYEKL come from the germline V gene. CDR3 DNA sequence: TGCGCCAGCAGCCAAGAGTCCCGGGTAAGGACTGAAGCTTTCTTT. It translates to CASSQESRVRTEAFF.

In its sample, this clonotype was seen a few times. This chain uses TRBV6-2 or TRBV6-3 with TRBJ2-1; TRBD2 matches 7 bases. V gave up 11 bases and J gave up 8 bases; unmatched junction bases: 18. The CDR3 totals 15 residues. Germline V gene data show CDR1 as MNHEY and CDR2 as SVGEGT. CDR3 sequence (DNA): TGTGCCTCTGCTGCGCTAGCGGCACCAGGCGATGAGCAGTTCTTC. Translated: CASAALAAPGDEQFF.

This clonotype occurred many times. The chain carries TRBV20-1 and TRBJ2-5, with D possibly being TRBD2 (6 bases). The CDR3 is 13 amino acids. Looked up from germline, CDR1 is DFQATT and CDR2 is SNEGSKA (reference sequence). Trimming took 4 bases from V and 3 from J, leaving 12 bases between them. In DNA form, the CDR3 reads TGCAGTGCTATCCCAGCGGGTAAAGAGACCCAGTACTTC. The encoded protein is CSAIPAGKETQYF.

This clonotype was seen only a few times. The J gene is TRBJ1-3, the V gene TRBV12-3 or TRBV12-4; D uncertain. The CDR3 is 12 amino acids. V gave up 5 bases and J gave up 7 bases, with 9 bases separating them. The CDR3 protein is CASSRGGNTIYF. The CDR3 DNA follows: TGTGCCAGCAGTCGGGGAGGGAACACCATATATTTT.

The sample holds many counts of this clonotype. The genes are TRBV5-1 and TRBJ2-1; no firm D call. From germline, CDR1 is SGHRS and CDR2 YFSETQ. CDR3 length: 14 amino acids. V gave up 1 base and J gave up 5 bases, with 10 bases separating them. CDR3 nucleotides: TGCGCCAGCAGCTTGCACCCAGCCAACAATGAGCAGTTCTTC. It encodes CASSLHPANNEQFF.

The CDR3 here is CASSPGREWGQYF. The CDR3, as DNA: TGTGCCAGTAGCCCGGGCAGGGAATGGGGGCAGTACTTC. The rearrangement uses TRBV19 and TRBJ2-7, with D tentatively TRBD1 (5 bases). Per the germline V gene, CDR1 is LNHDA and CDR2 is SQIVND (reference sequence). V lost 6 bases, J lost 9 bases, and 18 bases lay in between. This CDR3 comprises 13 residues.

The rearrangement links TRBV6-6 to TRBJ2-5; the match to TRBD2 covers 9 bases. This CDR3 comprises 15 residues. Germline V gene lookup returns CDR1 MNHNY and CDR2 SVGAGI (reference sequence). The V segment lost 7 bases and the J segment 0 bases; nucleotides outside the gene matches: 6. The CDR3 nucleotides read TGTGCCAGCATGGCTAGCGGGGTGTACCAAGAGACCCAGTACTTC. It translates to CASMASGVYQETQYF.

In its sample, this clonotype was seen a few times. The chain couples TRBV6-5 to TRBJ2-7; 12 bases fit TRBD2. Germline lookup yields CDR1 MNHEY and CDR2 SVGAGI. This CDR3 is 19 amino acids long. The J segment lost 4 bases and the V segment lost 6 bases, leaving 19 bases of the junction unmatched. Here the CDR3 reads CASSRYFLRLAGASYEQYF. CDR3 in DNA: TGTGCCAGCAGCCGTTACTTTCTCCGACTAGCGGGAGCCTCGTACGAGCAGTACTTC.

The V and J genes are TRBV29-1 and TRBJ2-3; 7 nucleotides align to TRBD2. V shed 6 bases and J 2 bases; nucleotides not matched to a gene: 2. Germline CDR1 reads SQVTM; CDR2 reads ANQGSEA. The CDR3 is 12 residues long. The CDR3 coding sequence is TGCAGCGTGGGGGGGGACACAGATACGCAGTATTTT. As protein: CSVGGDTDTQYF.

The sample holds a few counts of this clonotype. The rearrangement links TRBV7-9 to TRBJ2-2, with D possibly being TRBD1 (5 bases). CDR1 is SEHNR and CDR2 is FQNEAQ in the germline V gene (reference sequence). The CDR3 is 16 amino acids. Trimming took 3 bases from V and 0 from J, leaving 11 bases between them. The CDR3 sequence is CASSLHRYSNTGELFF. The CDR3 bases are TGTGCCAGCAGCTTGCACAGGTACTCGAACACCGGGGAGCTGTTTTTT.

The chain couples TRBV3-1 to TRBJ1-5, with D unresolved. V was pared by 4 bases and J by 6 bases, with 16 bases between. The CDR3 sequence is 15 residues long. CDR1 and CDR2 from the germline V gene are LGHDT and YNNKEL (reference sequence). CDR3 sequence (DNA): TGTGCCAGCAGCCCCGGAAGGCTCTCGGGTCAGCCCCAGCATTTT. It is translated as CASSPGRLSGQPQHF.

The chain joins TRBV4-1 to TRBJ2-3; tentatively, D is TRBD1 (6 bases). Germline V gene data show CDR1 as MGHRA and CDR2 as YSYEKL. V dropped 4 bases and J dropped 4 bases, with 9 bases sitting between them. The CDR3 extends over 13 amino acids. DNA for the CDR3: TGCGCCAGCAGCCGAGGGGGATCAGATACGCAGTATTTT. Protein: CASSRGGSDTQYF.

The chain links TRBV29-1 to TRBJ1-2; D remains ambiguous. Germline CDR1 SQVTM, CDR2 ANQGSEA. Trimming took off 2 bases at V and 6 bases at J, with 13 bases between the two ends. The CDR3 is 13 residues long. CDR3 bases: TGCAGCGTTGAAACAACGGAATGGGATGGCTACACCTTC. Protein sequence: CSVETTEWDGYTF.

The chain links TRBV4-2 to TRBJ2-7; 10 nucleotides align to TRBD2. The CDR3 extends over 15 amino acids. Germline CDR1 LGHNA, CDR2 YNFKEQ. The trim removed 6 bases at V and 2 bases at J, leaving 7 bases unmatched. As DNA, the CDR3 is TGTGCCAGCAGACTATCAGGACTAGCGGCCTACGAGCAGTACTTC. It translates to CASRLSGLAAYEQYF.

This clonotype came up a few times. The chain is built from TRBV14 and TRBJ1-2; 7 bases are shared with TRBD1. Germline loops: CDR1 SGHDN, CDR2 FVKESK. The trim removed 3 bases at V and 8 bases at J, leaving 6 bases unmatched. The CDR3 is made up of 13 amino acids. The CDR3 loop reads CASSHDRVVGYTF. CDR3 bases: TGTGCCAGCAGCCACGACAGGGTAGTCGGCTACACCTTC.

This clonotype was seen a handful of times. The chain employs TRBV5-1 and TRBJ1-1; D not certain. In germline, CDR1 is SGHRS, CDR2 YFSETQ. V shed 0 bases and J shed 5 bases, with 8 bases lying between them. The CDR3 runs 13 residues. CDR3 residues: CASSLDVRTEAFF. DNA for the CDR3: TGCGCCAGCAGCTTGGACGTCAGGACTGAAGCTTTCTTT.

On this clonotype: The junction does not match germline at one end; this may be a read error. The chain is built from TRBV27 and TRBJ2-1; D is uncertain. The germline CDR1 and CDR2 sequences are MNHEY and SMNVEV (reference sequence). This CDR3 comprises 15 residues. CDR3 in DNA: TGTGCCAGCAGTTTAGGCGCCCTCGGCTACGATGAGCAGTTCTTC. Translating gives CASSLGALGYDEQFF.